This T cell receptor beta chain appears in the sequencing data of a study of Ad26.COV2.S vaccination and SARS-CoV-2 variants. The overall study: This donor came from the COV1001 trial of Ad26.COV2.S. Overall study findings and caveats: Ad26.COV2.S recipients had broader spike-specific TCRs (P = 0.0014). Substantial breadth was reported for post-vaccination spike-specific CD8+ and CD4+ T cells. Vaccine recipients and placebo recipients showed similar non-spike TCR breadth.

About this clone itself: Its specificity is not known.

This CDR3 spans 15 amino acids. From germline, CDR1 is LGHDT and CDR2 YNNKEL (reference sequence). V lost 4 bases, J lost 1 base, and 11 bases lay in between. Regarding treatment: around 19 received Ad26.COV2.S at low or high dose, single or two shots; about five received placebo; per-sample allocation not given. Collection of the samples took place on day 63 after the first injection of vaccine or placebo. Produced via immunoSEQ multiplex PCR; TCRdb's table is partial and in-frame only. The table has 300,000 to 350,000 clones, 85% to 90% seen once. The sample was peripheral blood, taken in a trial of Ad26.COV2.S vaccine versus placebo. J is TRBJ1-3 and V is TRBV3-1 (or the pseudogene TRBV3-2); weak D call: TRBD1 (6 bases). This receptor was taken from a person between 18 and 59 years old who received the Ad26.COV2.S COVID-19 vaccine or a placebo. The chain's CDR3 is CASSRTQGSGNTIYF. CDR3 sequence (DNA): TGTGCCAGCAGCCGAACACAGGGATCTGGAAACACCATATATTTT.